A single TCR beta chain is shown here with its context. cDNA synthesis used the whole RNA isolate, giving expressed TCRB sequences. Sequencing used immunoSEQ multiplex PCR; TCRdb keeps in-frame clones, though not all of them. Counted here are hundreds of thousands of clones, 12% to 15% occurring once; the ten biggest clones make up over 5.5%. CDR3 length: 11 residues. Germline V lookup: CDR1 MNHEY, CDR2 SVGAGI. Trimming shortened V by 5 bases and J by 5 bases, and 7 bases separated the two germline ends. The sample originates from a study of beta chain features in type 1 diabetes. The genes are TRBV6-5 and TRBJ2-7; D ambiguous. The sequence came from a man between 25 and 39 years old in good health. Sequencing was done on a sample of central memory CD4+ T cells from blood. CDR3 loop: CASSQEHEQYF. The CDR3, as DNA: TGTGCCAGCAGTCAAGAACACGAGCAGTACTTC.